These 11 T cell receptor beta chains were all obtained from the same sample, sequenced in a study of shared clonotypes between healthy human individuals. Some clones are missing from TCRdb's copy, which holds only in-frame ones; the method was immunoSEQ multiplex PCR. The table records fewer than 1.8 million clones, about 98.5% of them present only once. The sequencing input was naive CD4+ T cells sorted from blood. The subset is: CD45RA+ positively selected. Source of these receptors: a man aged 30 to 39 in good health.

The J gene is TRBJ1-5, the V gene TRBV30; D gene unclear. The CDR3 runs to 15 residues. Germline V lookup: CDR1 GTSNPN, CDR2 SVGIG (reference sequence). V gave up 0 bases and J gave up 3 bases, with 12 bases separating them. The CDR3 DNA follows: TGTGCCTGGAGTGTAGATTGGGGATCCAATCAGCCCCAGCATTTT. It encodes CAWSVDWGSNQPQHF. Combining the CDR3 with reference TRBV30 and TRBJ1-5 gives the whole variable domain SQTIHQWPATLVQPVGSPLSLECTVEGTSNPNLYWYRQAAGRGLQLLFYSVGIGQISSEVPQNLSASRPQDRQFILSSKKLLLSDSGFYLCAWSVDWGSNQPQHFGDGTRLSIL.

The chain carries TRBV7-2 and TRBJ2-1; TRBD2 matches at 10 bases. V gave up 2 bases and J gave up 8 bases; unmatched junction bases: 6. The length of the CDR3 is 15 residues. The germline CDR1 and CDR2 sequences are SGHTA and FQGNSA. Here the CDR3 reads CASSLQAGGPYEQFF. Written as DNA, the CDR3 is TGTGCCAGCAGCTTACAAGCGGGAGGGCCTTATGAGCAGTTCTTC. Supplemented by reference TRBV7-2 and TRBJ2-1, the full variable domain reads GAGVSQSPSNKVTEKGKDVELRCDPISGHTALYWYRQSLGQGLEFLIYFQGNSAPDKSGLPSDRFSAERTGGSVSTLTIQRTQQEDSAVYLCASSLQAGGPYEQFFGPGTRLTVL.

The rearrangement joins TRBV4-1 to TRBJ2-1; D call uncertain. Germline V lookup: CDR1 MGHRA, CDR2 YSYEKL. The CDR3 extends over 17 amino acids. Trimming shortened V by 1 base and J by 5 bases, and 18 bases separated the two germline ends. DNA for the CDR3: TGCGCCAGCAGCCAAGTCTCGAACCAATTTCTCGACAATGAGCAGTTCTTC. It codes for CASSQVSNQFLDNEQFF.

In regard to this clone: Other DNA sequences from this sample encode an identical CDR3 as well. V usage is TRBV7-9 and J usage is TRBJ2-7; TRBD2 might be the D (6 bases). V was pared by 1 base and J by 1 base, with 8 bases between. CDR3 length: 14 amino acids. Per germline, CDR1 SEHNR and CDR2 FQNEAQ (reference sequence). This chain's CDR3 is CASSLVAGSYEQYF. The CDR3 DNA follows: TGTGCCAGCAGCTTAGTTGCGGGATCCTACGAGCAGTACTTC.

The chain carries TRBV15 and TRBJ1-5; D perhaps matches TRBD1 (6 bases). The CDR3 extends over 15 amino acids. CDR1 and CDR2 from the germline V gene are LNHNV and YYDKDF (reference sequence). The germline V and J ends were trimmed by 3 bases and 0 bases, with 9 bases remaining between them. The chain's CDR3 is CATSSSGVSNQPQHF. CDR3 in DNA: TGTGCCACCAGCAGTTCAGGGGTTAGCAATCAGCCCCAGCATTTT.

Only one count was recorded for this clone. The rearrangement joins TRBV7-2 to TRBJ2-3, with D maybe TRBD2 (5 bases). The CDR3 extends over 14 amino acids. Per germline, CDR1 SGHTA and CDR2 FQGNSA. V lost 5 bases and J 2 bases, leaving 11 bases between the germline ends. The CDR3 region has the DNA TGTGCCAGCAGCCAGTCGGGGAACACAGATACGCAGTATTTT. Translation: CASSQSGNTDTQYF. The entire variable domain, with the rest obtained from reference TRBV7-2 and TRBJ2-3, is as follows: GAGVSQSPSNKVTEKGKDVELRCDPISGHTALYWYRQSLGQGLEFLIYFQGNSAPDKSGLPSDRFSAERTGGSVSTLTIQRTQQEDSAVYLCASSQSGNTDTQYFGPGTRLTVL.

The chain links TRBV5-1 to TRBJ2-5; D assignment may be TRBD1 or TRBD2 (5 bases each). CDR1 is SGHRS and CDR2 is YFSETQ in the germline V gene. V was shortened by 4 bases and J by 1 base, with 11 bases between the two germline ends. This CDR3 spans 14 amino acids. The CDR3 coding sequence is TGCGCCAGCAGCCTTCTGGGACGCCAAGAGACCCAGTACTTC. Encoded protein: CASSLLGRQETQYF.

The genes are TRBV28 and TRBJ2-4, with 8 bases identical to TRBD1. This CDR3 region has 13 residues. V trimming: 4 bases; J trimming: 9 bases; junction bases outside the gene matches: 5. Germline CDR1 and CDR2: MDHEN and SYDVKM. CDR3 nucleotide sequence: TGTGCCAGCAGTTGGACAGGGCCCCGCATTCAGTACTTC. Translating gives CASSWTGPRIQYF. The full variable domain, in which reference TRBV28 and TRBJ2-4 provide the parts outside the CDR3, is DVKVTQSSRYLVKRTGEKVFLECVQDMDHENMFWYRQDPGLGLRLIYFSYDVKMKEKGDIPEGYSVSREKKERFSLILESASTNQTSMYLCASSWTGPRIQYFGAGTRLSVL.

The table lists this clone with a count of one. A read error may produce the germline difference seen at one junction end. The V gene is TRBV15, the J gene TRBJ1-2, with D possibly TRBD1 on 5 matching bases. Germline V lookup: CDR1 LNHNV, CDR2 YYDKDF (reference sequence). CDR3 length equals 12 residues. CDR3 bases: TGTGCCACCAGCAGAGAGGCTGGCAGGGAGAACTTC. This codes for CATSREAGRENF. Based on the CDR3 plus reference TRBV15 and TRBJ1-2, the full variable domain is DAMVIQNPRYQVTQFGKPVTLSCSQTLNHNVMYWYQQKSSQAPKLLFHYYDKDFNNEADTPDNFQSRRPNTSFCFLDIRSPGLGDTAMYLCATSREAGRENFGSGTRLTVV.

V usage is TRBV9 and J usage is TRBJ2-7, with D perhaps TRBD1 (6 bases). CDR3 size: 16 residues. The germline CDR1 and CDR2 sequences are SGDLS and YYNGEE. Trimming removed 0 bases at V and 6 bases at J, with 19 bases between. In DNA form, the CDR3 reads TGTGCCAGCAGCGTAGCTACAGGGATGATGGTGAGCGAGCAGTACTTC. Amino acid sequence: CASSVATGMMVSEQYF.

This clone is a singleton in its sample. Written as DNA, the CDR3 is TGTGCCAGCAGCCAGACCGACCAGATCGAGCAGTACTTC. Its protein product is CASSQTDQIEQYF. V is TRBV5-4 and J is TRBJ2-7; D is uncertain. Per the germline V gene, CDR1 is SGHNT and CDR2 is YYREEE (reference sequence). The CDR3 contains 13 residues. Trimming left V 4 bases short and J 6 bases short, with 14 bases between.